Shown below are 29 T cell receptor beta chains from a single sample sequenced in a study of monozygotic twins with inflammatory bowel disease (dated by TCRdb to the late 2010s). To prepare the library, 5' RACE was applied. TCRdb shows the sequencer as Illumina HiSeq 2500. Once TCRdb had reprocessed the reads, it stored one entry per CDR3 protein sequence and supplied no DNA. The table of this sample itemizes 93,000 or so distinct CDR3 sequences. The ten largest make up 1.9% of the sample. The sample was blood. The receptors derive from a human donor with ulcerative colitis or Crohn's disease, or a healthy co-twin of an affected twin (not recorded which).

V and J are TRBV28 and TRBJ2-2; the D call from TCRdb, TRBD1, cannot be confirmed without DNA. CDR3 length: 17 residues. Germline V CDR1 and CDR2: MDHEN, SYDVKM. CDR3 loop: CASRQLTAYTNTGELFF.

V and J are TRBV20-1 and TRBJ1-6; the D call of TRBD1 rests on TCRdb alone, since no DNA is present to check it. The CDR3 sequence is 16 residues long. The germline gives CDR1 DFQATT, CDR2 SNEGSKA (reference sequence). The CDR3 reads CSARDYAQGHGSPLHF.

This chain uses TRBV12-3 or TRBV12-4 with TRBJ1-5; as DNA is missing, the TRBD1 call by TCRdb cannot be tested. There are 14 residues in the CDR3. CDR3 region: CASSDHRQDQPQHF.

This chain uses TRBV18 with TRBJ1-1. The CDR3 contains 15 residues. Germline loops: CDR1 KGHSH, CDR2 LQKENI. The CDR3 region is CASSPIGEMNTEAFF. Combining the CDR3 with reference TRBV18 and TRBJ1-1 gives the whole variable domain NAGVMQNPRHLVRRRGQEARLRCSPMKGHSHVYWYRQLPEEGLKFMVYLQKENIIDESGMPKERFSAEFPKEGPSILRIQQVVRGDSAAYFCASSPIGEMNTEAFFGQGTRLTVV.

The chain is built from TRBV7-2 and TRBJ2-2; TCRdb indicates TRBD1, and absent DNA this call remains unverified. This CDR3 has 14 residues. Germline V gene data show CDR1 as SGHTA and CDR2 as FQGNSA. The CDR3 reads CASSPHGGVGELFF.

The chain recombines TRBV7-8 with TRBJ2-1. The germline V gene has CDR1 SGHVS and CDR2 FQNEAQ. CDR3 size: 14 residues. The CDR3 here is CASSHTRMRNEQFF.

The J gene is TRBJ2-4, the V gene TRBV11-2; TCRdb picks TRBD2, but there is no DNA to check that call. Germline V gene data show CDR1 as SGHAT and CDR2 as FQNNGV. CDR3 length: 19 amino acids. The CDR3 loop is CASSRWGLLAGVAKNIQYF.

V is TRBV12-3 or TRBV12-4 and J is TRBJ1-5. This CDR3 has 15 residues. The CDR3 reads CASSPTSPSNQPQHF.

The chain uses TRBV11-1 and TRBJ2-1; no DNA is available, so the TRBD2 call from TCRdb remains unchecked. CDR3 length equals 18 residues. Germline V lookup: CDR1 SGHAT, CDR2 FQDESV (reference sequence). Here the CDR3 reads CASSLPRLAEYTYNEQFF.

The J gene is TRBJ2-7, the V gene TRBV20-1; TCRdb indicates TRBD1, and absent DNA this call remains unverified. The CDR3 sequence is 14 residues long. Per the germline V gene, CDR1 is DFQATT and CDR2 is SNEGSKA (reference sequence). CDR3 in amino acids: CSATWDGISYEQYF.

The V gene is TRBV6-5, the J gene TRBJ1-2; checking the TCRdb D call of TRBD1 is not possible without DNA. The CDR3 is 13 residues long. Germline CDR1 reads MNHEY; CDR2 reads SVGAGI. The CDR3 sequence is CASSYDSSGGYTF.

The chain links TRBV25-1 to TRBJ2-1. The CDR3 extends over 14 amino acids. The germline gives CDR1 MGHDK, CDR2 SYGVNS. CDR3 protein: CARNRLSSYNEQFF.

The chain couples TRBV7-3 to TRBJ2-1; with no DNA, the TCRdb D assignment of TRBD2 cannot be verified. The CDR3 consists of 15 residues. Germline V gene sequence: CDR1 SGHTA, CDR2 FQGTGA. This chain's CDR3 is CASSLGLAGDNEQFF.

V usage is TRBV6-2 or TRBV6-3 and J usage is TRBJ2-2; TCRdb returns TRBD1, unconfirmable since there is no DNA. Germline assignment: CDR1 MNHEY and CDR2 SVGEGT. The CDR3 contains 15 residues. The CDR3 loop reads CASTSGTGHTGELFF.

This chain connects TRBV6-1 to TRBJ2-7; TCRdb proposes TRBD2, but this gene call is untestable without DNA. The CDR3 extends over 13 amino acids. Per the germline V gene, CDR1 is MNHNS and CDR2 is SASEGT. The CDR3 sequence is CASSEQAPVVQYF.

V is TRBV12-3 or TRBV12-4 and J is TRBJ2-5; the D call of TRBD1 rests on TCRdb alone, since no DNA is present to check it. This CDR3 has 13 amino acids. CDR3 loop: CASSTGGAETQYF.

CDR3 amino acids: CSVKLAGKTQYF. This rearrangement joins TRBV29-1 to TRBJ2-5; the TCRdb call, TRBD2, lacks DNA for checking. Looked up from germline, CDR1 is SQVTM and CDR2 is ANQGSEA. The CDR3 runs 12 residues.

The rearrangement joins TRBV19 to TRBJ2-7; no DNA is available, so the TRBD2 call from TCRdb remains unchecked. CDR1 LNHDA and CDR2 SQIVND come from the germline V gene (reference sequence). CDR3 length: 15 amino acids. The CDR3 reads CASSNLAGGTYEQYF.

The V gene is TRBV11-2, the J gene TRBJ2-7; checking the TCRdb D call of TRBD1 is not possible without DNA. CDR3 length: 17 residues. Germline values: CDR1 SGHAT, CDR2 FQNNGV. The CDR3 sequence is CASSPGGSGRIGREQYF.

This chain joins TRBV5-1 and TRBJ2-2. The CDR3 spans 15 residues. Germline V gene sequence: CDR1 SGHRS, CDR2 YFSETQ. CDR3 sequence: CASSWDRLNTGELFF.

This chain uses TRBV20-1 with TRBJ2-1; without DNA, the TCRdb call of TRBD1 cannot be checked. Germline V gene lookup returns CDR1 DFQATT and CDR2 SNEGSKA (reference sequence). This CDR3 region has 15 residues. CDR3 sequence reads: CSARGSWAAYNEQFF.

The chain is built from TRBV7-2 and TRBJ2-2; TCRdb selects TRBD1, and the lack of DNA leaves this call unchecked. Germline CDR1 is SGHTA and CDR2 is FQGNSA. The CDR3 consists of 16 residues. The CDR3 spells CASSSVTGPNTGELFF.

V is TRBV20-1 and J is TRBJ2-5; the D call from TCRdb, TRBD1, cannot be confirmed without DNA. The CDR3 sequence is 14 residues long. Per the germline V gene, CDR1 is DFQATT and CDR2 is SNEGSKA (reference sequence). The CDR3 here is CSARRGQGLETQYF.

V usage is TRBV6-2 or TRBV6-3 and J usage is TRBJ1-5; TCRdb reports TRBD1, a call that lacks DNA to check it against. CDR1 and CDR2 (germline): MNHEY, SVGEGT. This CDR3 spans 15 amino acids. The chain's CDR3 is CASSPTSTGTQPQHF.

V usage is TRBV18 and J usage is TRBJ2-7; TCRdb's D call, TRBD2, is unchecked because there is no DNA. Germline V gene lookup returns CDR1 KGHSH and CDR2 LQKENI. The CDR3 consists of 15 residues. The CDR3 loop reads CASSPASGSSYEQYF.

This chain connects TRBV20-1 to TRBJ2-2; the D call of TRBD1 rests on TCRdb alone, since no DNA is present to check it. Germline V gives CDR1 DFQATT, CDR2 SNEGSKA (reference sequence). This CDR3 comprises 15 residues. This CDR3 reads CSASPGQSNTGELFF.

The chain uses TRBV20-1 and TRBJ2-3; TCRdb returns TRBD2, unconfirmable since there is no DNA. The length of the CDR3 is 14 residues. Germline-derived CDR1 and CDR2 are DFQATT and SNEGSKA (reference sequence). CDR3 residues: CSARLATSTDTQYF.

The chain couples TRBV9 to TRBJ2-2; the D call from TCRdb, TRBD1, cannot be confirmed without DNA. This CDR3 region has 16 residues. CDR1 and CDR2 from the germline V gene are SGDLS and YYNGEE. This chain's CDR3 is CASSVALGQGIGELFF.

The V and J genes are TRBV6-5 and TRBJ2-6. The germline CDR1 and CDR2 sequences are MNHEY and SVGAGI. This CDR3 is built from 16 residues. The CDR3 loop is CASSYRLGSGANVLTF.